This is a list of T cell receptor beta chains from one sample in a study of human T cells and chemical hapten exposure. TCRdb re-derived calls from the RACE reads in MiXCR, one entry per CDR3 protein. The table has about 170,000 distinct CDR3 sequences, 28% seen once; the top ten hold roughly 2%. This sample comprised whole blood, obtained in connection with sensitization to the hapten diphenylcyclopropenone (DPC). The receptor source for this set is a woman between 18 and 30 years old with alopecia areata. Some clones in this sample may be carry-over from other donors' samples. Each CDR3 is given with its conserved first and last residue. A D gene is named only where the DNA matches it firmly. Size tells how often a clone was seen (once, few, many) or the class of an expanded clone, and some rows leave it out.

clone size | J gene | V gene | D gene | CDR3 length | CDR3 protein | CDR3 DNA
- | TRBJ1-2 | TRBV9 | TRBD1 | 14 | CASSTGTGGYGYTF | TGTGCCAGCAGCACTGGGACAGGGGGATATGGCTACACCTTC
few | TRBJ2-1 | TRBV9 | TRBD2 | 14 | CASSPGLIYNEQFF | TGTGCCAGCAGCCCGGGACTAATCTACAATGAGCAGTTCTTC
few | TRBJ2-6 | TRBV2 | - | 12 | CASDSGANVLTF | TGTGCCAGCGACTCTGGGGCCAACGTCCTGACTTTC
- | TRBJ1-3 | TRBV7-2 | TRBD1 | 16 | CASSSGQGRSGNTIYF | TGTGCCAGCAGCTCAGGACAGGGGCGCTCTGGAAACACCATATATTTT
- | TRBJ1-4 | TRBV25-1 | - | 18 | CASSDPVDSPPTNEKLFF | TGTGCCAGCAGTGATCCCGTTGACTCTCCCCCAACTAATGAAAAACTGTTTTTT
- | TRBJ2-2 | TRBV29-1 | - | 13 | CSAQRAGTGELFF | TGCAGCGCCCAGAGGGCAGGGACCGGGGAGCTGTTTTTT
few | TRBJ1-1 | TRBV4-1 | - | 14 | CASSQIGIPGRAFF | TGCGCCAGCAGCCAAATTGGAATCCCAGGTCGGGCTTTCTTT
few | TRBJ2-1 | TRBV25-1 | TRBD2 | 13 | CASMGLGGHEQFF | TGTGCCAGCATGGGACTAGGGGGGCATGAGCAGTTCTTC
many | TRBJ2-7 | TRBV29-1 | TRBD2 | 14 | CSVEGAGGPYEQYF | TGCAGCGTCGAAGGGGCGGGAGGCCCCTACGAGCAGTACTTC
- | TRBJ2-7 | TRBV20-1 | TRBD2 | 17 | CSARPPSGRSSSYEQYF | TGCAGTGCGAGGCCACCTAGCGGGAGGTCTAGCTCCTACGAGCAGTACTTC
- | TRBJ2-2 | TRBV5-1 | - | 13 | CASSPTNPGPLFF | TGCGCCAGCAGCCCGACAAATCCGGGGCCGCTGTTTTTT
once | TRBJ2-1 | TRBV25-1 | - | 14 | CASLSGHSYNEQFF | TGTGCCAGCCTTAGCGGACACTCCTACAATGAGCAGTTCTTC
- | TRBJ2-1 | TRBV3-1 | - | 14 | CASSQGTSYHEQFF | TGTGCCAGCAGCCAAGGAACCAGTTACCATGAGCAGTTCTTC
many | TRBJ2-3 | TRBV7-8 | - | 11 | CASTSQHTQYF | TGTGCCAGCACCTCACAGCATACGCAGTATTTT
- | TRBJ1-2 | TRBV4-1 | - | 16 | CASSQEGTGNLYGYTF | TGCGCCAGCAGCCAAGAGGGGACCGGGAATCTTTATGGCTACACCTTC
many | TRBJ2-7 | TRBV4-1 | - | 16 | CASSQNRRGTSYEQYF | TGCGCCAGCAGCCAAAATCGTCGGGGGACCTCCTACGAGCAGTACTTC
few | TRBJ2-1 | TRBV6-5 | - | 14 | CASSPQGFDNEQFF | TGTGCCAGCAGTCCCCAGGGGTTCGACAATGAGCAGTTCTTC
- | TRBJ2-7 | TRBV4-1 | - | 16 | CASSQDGGRLGYEQYF | TGCGCCAGCAGCCAAGATGGGGGCAGATTGGGCTACGAGCAGTACTTC
- | TRBJ2-1 | TRBV29-1 | - | 14 | CSVEEERSYNEQFF | TGCAGCGTTGAAGAGGAGCGGAGCTACAATGAGCAGTTCTTC
- | TRBJ2-7 | TRBV9 | TRBD2 | 15 | CASSVAGGRAYEQYF | TGTGCCAGCAGCGTAGCCGGCGGGAGGGCCTACGAGCAGTACTTC
- | TRBJ2-1 | TRBV7-9 | - | 15 | CASSFRWGAPNEQFF | TGTGCCAGCAGCTTTCGTTGGGGGGCCCCGAATGAGCAGTTCTTC
few | TRBJ1-5 | TRBV7-2 | TRBD1 | 15 | CASSLEQGSNQPQHF | TGTGCCAGCAGCTTAGAACAGGGGTCCAATCAGCCCCAGCATTTT
few | TRBJ1-1 | TRBV11-2 | - | 12 | CASSLQGTEAFF | TGTGCCAGCAGCTTACAGGGGACAGAAGCTTTCTTT
- | TRBJ2-4 | TRBV7-2 | - | 13 | CASGRLAKNIQYF | TGTGCCAGTGGGCGACTAGCCAAAAACATTCAGTACTTC
few | TRBJ2-4 | TRBV4-2 | - | 13 | CASSQGQKNIQYF | TGTGCCAGCAGCCAAGGGCAGAAAAACATTCAGTACTTC
- | TRBJ1-3 | TRBV29-1 | - | 11 | CSVRGLNTIYF | TGCAGCGTACGGGGGTTGAACACCATATATTTT
- | TRBJ1-5 | TRBV2 | - | 14 | CASSERRWDQPQHF | TGTGCCAGCAGTGAACGCAGGTGGGATCAGCCCCAGCATTTT
few | TRBJ2-2 | TRBV5-6 | TRBD1 | 14 | CASSLQGLTGELFF | TGTGCCAGCAGCTTACAGGGGCTCACCGGGGAGCTGTTTTTT
many | TRBJ2-3 | TRBV29-1 | - | 10 | CSVRTDTQYF | TGCAGCGTTAGGACAGATACGCAGTATTTT
few | TRBJ2-2 | TRBV6-4 | - | 15 | CASSDVPGETGELFF | TGTGCCAGCAGTGACGTGCCAGGGGAAACCGGGGAGCTGTTTTTT
- | TRBJ2-1 | TRBV20-1 | - | 14 | CSARVAGSYNEQFF | TGCAGTGCTAGAGTGGCGGGGTCCTACAATGAGCAGTTCTTC